The 26 T cell receptor beta chains in this list originate from one sample, sequenced in a study of cytomegalovirus exposure and HLA in healthy donors. Both 60 Vbeta primers and 13 Jbeta primers went into the PCR. Using immunoSEQ multiplex PCR, the repertoire was profiled, and TCRdb retains in-frame clones only, with some absent. The sample table includes 150,000 or so clones. Sample: PBMCs. These receptors were collected from a woman between 40 and 50 years old in good health and CMV-seropositive.

The chain combines TRBV11-2 with TRBJ2-5, with D tentatively TRBD1 (6 bases). V was trimmed by 8 bases and J by 4 bases, leaving 14 bases between them. Germline-derived CDR1 and CDR2 are SGHAT and FQNNGV. CDR3 length: 13 amino acids. The DNA of the CDR3 is TGTGCCAGCCGAAGCCTCAGGGGAGAGACCCAGTACTTC. Its translation is CASRSLRGETQYF. Looking up the rest from reference TRBV11-2 and TRBJ2-5 gives the full variable domain: EAGVAQSPRYKIIEKRQSVAFWCNPISGHATLYWYQQILGQGPKLLIQFQNNGVVDDSQLPKDRFSAERLKGVDSTLKIQPAKLEDSAVYLCASRSLRGETQYFGPGTRLLVL.

The rearrangement links TRBV2 to TRBJ2-3, with 10 positions matching TRBD2. J was trimmed by 6 bases and V by 7 bases; bases with no gene match: 7. The CDR3 consists of 14 residues. From germline, CDR1 is SNHLY and CDR2 FYNNEI. This chain's CDR3 is CASNQAGGWDTQYF. The CDR3 region has the DNA TGTGCCAGCAACCAAGCGGGAGGGTGGGATACGCAGTATTTT.

The chain employs TRBV28 and TRBJ2-5; D is possibly TRBD2 (5 bases). Trimming stripped 2 bases from V and 8 bases from J, with 21 bases between. CDR3 size: 16 residues. Germline V gene lookup returns CDR1 MDHEN and CDR2 SYDVKM. The CDR3 DNA reads TGTGCCAGCAGTTTAAGCCTTGAGGGCGGGCTTTTTACCCAGTACTTC. It yields the protein CASSLSLEGGLFTQYF.

This chain links TRBV5-1 with TRBJ1-1; tentatively, D is TRBD1 (5 bases). The V and J ends lost 7 bases and 1 base respectively, with 14 bases between them. There are 14 residues in the CDR3. The germline V gene encodes CDR1 SGHRS and CDR2 YFSETQ. CDR3 sequence (DNA): TGCGCCAGCGCCCGGACCGGGGGGAACACTGAAGCTTTCTTT. It specifies CASARTGGNTEAFF.

CDR3 nucleotides: TGCGCCAGCAGCCAAGGGACAGGGTGGGAGCAGTACTTC. Translating gives CASSQGTGWEQYF. The chain combines TRBV4-3 with TRBJ2-7, with 8 bases lining up with TRBD1. The CDR3 is 13 residues long. Germline V lookup: CDR1 LGHNA, CDR2 YSLEER. Losses at the gene ends were 1 base for V and 7 bases for J; bases not matched to a gene: 3.

The chain uses TRBV9 and TRBJ2-5; 11 bases align to TRBD1. Germline trimming cut 0 bases from V and 7 bases from J; bases unmatched to any gene: 11. Germline CDR1 and CDR2: SGDLS and YYNGEE. The CDR3 sequence is 17 residues long. CDR3 protein: CASSVGQRDRGSGTQYF. As DNA, the CDR3 is TGTGCCAGCAGCGTAGGGCAACGGGACAGGGGGTCAGGGACCCAGTACTTC.

This chain connects TRBV2 to TRBJ1-1; D perhaps matches TRBD1 (6 bases). The ends were cut back, 3 bases at V and 6 bases at J, with 17 bases in the middle. The CDR3 length is 15 residues. The germline V gene encodes CDR1 SNHLY and CDR2 FYNNEI. CDR3 amino acids: CASSELRGGSSEAFF. The CDR3 nucleotides are TGTGCCAGCAGTGAGCTCCGGGGGGGCAGCTCTGAAGCTTTCTTT.

J is TRBJ2-5 and V is TRBV6-5; 7 bases agree with TRBD1. The J call may not be correct, given that the DNA end is closer to TRBJ2-7. Germline CDR1 reads MNHEY; CDR2 reads SVGAGI. The CDR3 consists of 14 residues. Here the CDR3 reads CASSYEGAHYEQYF. The CDR3 coding sequence is TGTGCCAGCAGTTACGAGGGGGCACACTACGAGCAGTACTTC.

CDR3 nucleotide sequence: TGTGCCACCAGAGGGGGGGGCGTCTATGGCTACACCTTC. Its protein product is CATRGGGVYGYTF. The gene calls are TRBV6-5 and TRBJ1-2; D is possibly TRBD1 (6 bases). This CDR3 has 13 amino acids. Trimming took 10 bases from V and 4 from J, leaving 16 bases between them. CDR1 is MNHEY, CDR2 SVGAGI, per germline.

The genes are TRBV9 and TRBJ2-1; D is undetermined. Between the trimmed V and J ends, which lost 1 base and 8 bases, there was a span of 16 bases. CDR3 size: 15 residues. The germline gives CDR1 SGDLS, CDR2 YYNGEE. The CDR3 coding sequence is TGTGCCAGCAGCGTAAGGCTAGTTGGGTTGGATGAGCAGTTCTTC. Amino acids: CASSVRLVGLDEQFF.

V and J are TRBV28 and TRBJ1-2; maybe TRBD1 (6 bases). The CDR3 sequence is 19 residues long. With 2 bases removed from V and 3 bases from J, the gap between germline ends came to 25 bases. The germline CDR1 and CDR2 sequences are MDHEN and SYDVKM. The chain's CDR3 is CASSLLSVAGAAQHYGYTF. The CDR3 DNA sequence: TGTGCCAGCAGTTTACTTTCGGTAGCAGGGGCGGCCCAACACTATGGCTACACCTTC.

The chain carries TRBV5-1 and TRBJ2-2; a weak D match, TRBD2 (5 bases). The CDR3 is 16 amino acids. Germline CDR1 is SGHRS and CDR2 is YFSETQ. The ends were cut back, 4 bases at V and 1 base at J, with 14 bases in the middle. This CDR3 is CASSPFGAVNTGELFF. As DNA, the CDR3 is TGCGCCAGCAGCCCGTTCGGAGCGGTGAACACCGGGGAGCTGTTTTTT.

V is TRBV5-1 and J is TRBJ2-7; 7 bases are a match to TRBD2. Germline CDR1 is SGHRS and CDR2 is YFSETQ. V lost 4 bases to trimming and J lost 3 bases; unmatched junction nucleotides: 10. The CDR3 spans 15 residues. The CDR3: CASSPSSGRRYEQYF. CDR3 bases: TGCGCCAGCAGCCCGTCTAGCGGAAGGCGCTACGAGCAGTACTTC.

This CDR3 reads CASSVAGLAGPQGTQYF. Here the CDR3 DNA reads TGTGCCAGTAGTGTCGCGGGGCTAGCGGGCCCTCAAGGTACGCAGTATTTT. This chain connects TRBV19 to TRBJ2-3; 8 bases fit TRBD2. V lost 5 bases to trimming and J lost 8 bases; unmatched junction nucleotides: 18. Germline V gene sequence: CDR1 LNHDA, CDR2 SQIVND (reference sequence). The CDR3 extends over 17 amino acids.

This chain links TRBV19 with TRBJ1-2, with D perhaps TRBD1 (5 bases). The germline CDR1 and CDR2 sequences are LNHDA and SQIVND (reference sequence). Trimming stripped 7 bases from V and 5 bases from J, with 11 bases between. The CDR3 is 12 amino acids. The CDR3 nucleotides read TGTGCCAGTACGACAGAACTGTATGGCTACACCTTC. Translation gives CASTTELYGYTF.

The chain uses TRBV6-6 and TRBJ2-2; D call uncertain. V lost 2 bases to trimming and J lost 6 bases, with 7 bases between them. The CDR3 is made up of 13 amino acids. Germline lookup yields CDR1 MNHNY and CDR2 SVGAGI (reference sequence). Here the CDR3 DNA reads TGTGCCAGCAGTTACACACGTCCCGGGGAGCTGTTTTTT. Amino acids: CASSYTRPGELFF.

This sequence joins TRBV4-1 and TRBJ2-3; tentative D call: TRBD2 (6 bases). The CDR3 covers 17 residues. Trimming stripped 2 bases from V and 5 bases from J, with 20 bases between. The germline V gene has CDR1 MGHRA and CDR2 YSYEKL. The CDR3 DNA sequence: TGCGCCAGCAGCCAACCCTCTCGTACGGGAGTTGTAGATACGCAGTATTTT. Amino acid sequence: CASSQPSRTGVVDTQYF.

The chain has TRBV9 and TRBJ1-2, with D tentatively TRBD1 (6 bases). The CDR3 consists of 14 residues. V gave up 1 base and J gave up 5 bases, with 12 bases separating them. Looked up from germline, CDR1 is SGDLS and CDR2 is YYNGEE. CDR3 sequence (DNA): TGTGCCAGCAGCGTATCGTTAGGGGGATATGGCTACACCTTC. Its translation is CASSVSLGGYGYTF.

V gene TRBV28 combines with J gene TRBJ1-5; D uncertain. Trimming cost V 3 bases and J 4 bases, with 7 bases left between them. Per germline, CDR1 MDHEN and CDR2 SYDVKM. This CDR3 is built from 13 residues. CDR3 nucleotides: TGTGCCAGCAGTTTTTCTCAGAATCAGCCCCAGCATTTT. Protein product: CASSFSQNQPQHF.

The chain has TRBV27 and TRBJ1-4, with TRBD1 matching 7 bases. This CDR3 contains 16 residues. Germline CDR1 is MNHEY and CDR2 is SMNVEV (reference sequence). V shed 0 bases, J shed 6 bases, and the junction held 7 bases outside the gene matches. Here the CDR3 reads CASSLSGTGAHEKLFF. The CDR3 coding sequence is TGTGCCAGCAGTTTATCGGGAACAGGGGCGCATGAAAAACTGTTTTTT.

This chain links TRBV5-1 with TRBJ2-7; D is ambiguous. The germline gives CDR1 SGHRS, CDR2 YFSETQ. This CDR3 spans 15 amino acids. The ends were cut back, 0 bases at V and 0 bases at J, with 10 bases in the middle. CDR3 residues: CASSLDFLSSYEQYF. Here the CDR3 DNA reads TGCGCCAGCAGCTTGGACTTTCTAAGCTCCTACGAGCAGTACTTC.

The chain carries TRBV28 and TRBJ2-7, with a tentative D call TRBD2 (7 bases). V was trimmed by 6 bases and J by 5 bases, leaving 14 bases between them. This CDR3 spans 13 amino acids. The germline V gene has CDR1 MDHEN and CDR2 SYDVKM. CDR3 region: CASRLGEGDEQYF. The CDR3 DNA follows: TGTGCCAGCAGGCTGGGGGAGGGGGACGAGCAGTACTTC. The full variable domain, in which reference TRBV28 and TRBJ2-7 provide the parts outside the CDR3, is DVKVTQSSRYLVKRTGEKVFLECVQDMDHENMFWYRQDPGLGLRLIYFSYDVKMKEKGDIPEGYSVSREKKERFSLILESASTNQTSMYLCASRLGEGDEQYFGPGTRLTVT.

The chain uses TRBV5-1 and TRBJ1-1; no reliable D call. This CDR3 has 14 amino acids. Germline V gene sequence: CDR1 SGHRS, CDR2 YFSETQ. V shed 0 bases and J shed 1 base, with 7 bases lying between them. CDR3 in DNA: TGCGCCAGCAGCTTGGTGGCAGAGAACACTGAAGCTTTCTTT. It is translated as CASSLVAENTEAFF. The variable domain in full, with the rest retrieved from reference TRBV5-1 and TRBJ1-1, is KAGVTQTPRYLIKTRGQQVTLSCSPISGHRSVSWYQQTPGQGLQFLFEYFSETQRNKGNFPGRFSGRQFSNSRSEMNVSTLELGDSALYLCASSLVAENTEAFFGQGTRLTVV.

The chain uses TRBV6-1 and TRBJ2-7; the D is unclear. The CDR3 spans 14 residues. The V end lost 6 bases, the J end lost 0 bases, and 12 bases lay between the germline ends. Germline CDR1 reads MNHNS; CDR2 reads SASEGT. In DNA, the CDR3 is TGTGCCAGCAGCGTTACCTTTAGCTCCTACGAGCAGTACTTC. This codes for CASSVTFSSYEQYF.

The chain employs TRBV11-2 and TRBJ2-5; 7 bases map to TRBD1. J was trimmed by 3 bases and V by 3 bases; bases with no gene match: 1. Germline-derived CDR1 and CDR2 are SGHAT and FQNNGV. This CDR3 spans 13 amino acids. The CDR3 DNA sequence: TGTGCCAGCAGCTTTACAGGGGAAGAGACCCAGTACTTC. This encodes CASSFTGEETQYF.

The rearrangement joins TRBV7-3 to TRBJ2-1; 13 bases are shared with TRBD2. V gave up 8 bases and J gave up 0 bases; unmatched junction bases: 16. Per germline, CDR1 SGHTA and CDR2 FQGTGA. The CDR3 has 20 residues. In DNA form, the CDR3 reads TGTGCCAGCGCGAATTCCGGACTAGCGGGAGCCCTTGGCTCCTACAATGAGCAGTTCTTC. Protein product: CASANSGLAGALGSYNEQFF.